The 21 T cell receptor beta chains below were found in one sample sequenced in a study of beta chain features in type 1 diabetes. TCRB transcripts that were expressed got sequenced, as all of the isolated RNA had been reverse transcribed. Method: immunoSEQ multiplex PCR; TCRdb's copy keeps in-frame clones and lacks some. The repertoire holds around 340,000 clones, with under 8.5% as singletons. Source material: central memory CD4+ T cells from blood. The receptors shown here come from a woman younger than 30 in good health.

This clone was observed a handful of times. V gene TRBV4-1 combines with J gene TRBJ1-4, with 8 bases that match TRBD1. The germline CDR1 and CDR2 sequences are MGHRA and YSYEKL. The CDR3 has 18 amino acids. The V and J ends lost 1 base and 5 bases, in that order; junction bases with no gene match: 12. As DNA, the CDR3 is TGCGCCAGCAGCCAAGTGGGACAGGCTAAACGACGGAATGAAAAACTGTTTTTT. Translating gives CASSQVGQAKRRNEKLFF.

This clone appeared a few times. The J gene is TRBJ2-7, the V gene TRBV7-2, with a possible D match to TRBD2 (6 bases). This CDR3 comprises 19 residues. Per germline, CDR1 SGHTA and CDR2 FQGNSA. Trimming removed 5 bases at V and 2 bases at J, with 28 bases between. The CDR3 spells CASSKVLPAPGLTTYEQYF. The CDR3 DNA is TGTGCCAGCAGCAAAGTACTGCCGGCACCGGGACTTACCACCTACGAGCAGTACTTC.

The sample holds a few counts of this clone. For the CDR3, the DNA is TGTGCCACGAACACAGGGACTAGCGCCTACAATGAGCAGTTCTTC. Its protein product is CATNTGTSAYNEQFF. This chain joins TRBV10-3 and TRBJ2-1; 10 nucleotides match TRBD2. J lost 2 bases, V lost 10 bases, and 8 bases had no gene match. Germline V gene sequence: CDR1 ENHRY, CDR2 SYGVKD. The CDR3 spans 15 residues.

The rearrangement joins TRBV28 to TRBJ2-3, with 7 nucleotides matching TRBD1. From germline, CDR1 is MDHEN and CDR2 SYDVKM. CDR3 length: 16 residues. V was clipped by 6 bases and J by 2 bases; unmatched bases: 11. CDR3 bases: TGTGCCAGCAGCACCTTACAAGGGACAGTCACAGATACGCAGTATTTT. The encoded protein is CASSTLQGTVTDTQYF. Full variable domain (missing parts from reference TRBV28 and TRBJ2-3): DVKVTQSSRYLVKRTGEKVFLECVQDMDHENMFWYRQDPGLGLRLIYFSYDVKMKEKGDIPEGYSVSREKKERFSLILESASTNQTSMYLCASSTLQGTVTDTQYFGPGTRLTVL.

The rearrangement links TRBV27 to TRBJ2-3, with D possibly being TRBD1 (5 bases). In germline, CDR1 is MNHEY, CDR2 SMNVEV (reference sequence). Deletions cut 7 bases from V and 2 bases from J, with 13 bases between. CDR3 length: 14 residues. The CDR3 protein is CASMKAGITDTQYF. Here the CDR3 DNA reads TGTGCCAGCATGAAGGCAGGGATCACAGATACGCAGTATTTT.

The chain recombines TRBV7-9 with TRBJ1-1; possible D gene TRBD1, 5 bases. Germline assignment: CDR1 SEHNR and CDR2 FQNEAQ (reference sequence). With 4 bases removed from V and 3 bases from J, the gap between germline ends came to 9 bases. CDR3 length: 13 amino acids. This CDR3 is CASSSGLDTEAFF. In DNA, the CDR3 is TGTGCCAGCAGCTCAGGGCTCGACACTGAAGCTTTCTTT.

A single count supports this clone. At one end the junction does not follow the germline gene, possibly because of a read error. J is TRBJ2-5 and V is TRBV29-1, with a possible D match to TRBD1 (5 bases). Germline V gene data show CDR1 as SQVTM and CDR2 as ANQGSEA. There are 13 residues in the CDR3. The CDR3 region has the DNA TGCAGCGTTGGCAGGGTTGGTGGCGAGACCCAGCACTTC. Protein sequence: CSVGRVGGETQHF.

The rearrangement links TRBV5-8 to TRBJ1-5; D gene ambiguous. V lost 0 bases to trimming and J lost 7 bases, with 5 bases between them. Per germline, CDR1 SGHTS and CDR2 YDEGEE. The CDR3 runs to 12 residues. CDR3 DNA sequence: TGTGCCAGCAGCTTGGTGGGGCAGCCCCAGCATTTT. This encodes CASSLVGQPQHF.

This clone was detected a few times. The gene calls are TRBV29-1 and TRBJ1-1, with D hard to call. CDR1 and CDR2 (germline): SQVTM, ANQGSEA. The CDR3 totals 11 residues. The V and J ends lost 6 bases and 0 bases respectively, with 5 bases between them. The CDR3 DNA sequence: TGCAGCGTACGGTTGAACACTGAAGCTTTCTTT. Residues: CSVRLNTEAFF.

This chain connects TRBV4-3 to TRBJ2-1; possible D gene TRBD2, 6 bases. The CDR3 sequence is 18 residues long. Trimming shortened V by 4 bases and J by 0 bases, and 19 bases separated the two germline ends. Germline V gene data show CDR1 as LGHNA and CDR2 as YSLEER. CDR3 residues: CASSRRFLTGSSYNEQFF. CDR3 nucleotides: TGCGCCAGCAGCCGAAGATTCCTAACCGGGAGCTCCTACAATGAGCAGTTCTTC.

This clone was found a few times. The genes are TRBV25-1 and TRBJ1-2, with D possibly TRBD1 on 5 matching bases. Germline V gives CDR1 MGHDK, CDR2 SYGVNS. Trimming took 7 bases from V and 4 from J, leaving 13 bases between them. The CDR3 length is 13 residues. CDR3 in DNA: TGTGCCAGCACCCTCGACAGCCGCTATGGCTACACCTTC. Its translation is CASTLDSRYGYTF.

The chain combines TRBV20-1 with TRBJ1-2; D remains unclear. V was clipped by 3 bases and J by 3 bases, with 5 bases between them. CDR1 and CDR2 (germline): DFQATT, SNEGSKA (reference sequence). CDR3 size: 11 residues. The CDR3 coding sequence is TGCAGTGCTAGGATTTACTATGGCTACACCTTC. Translating gives CSARIYYGYTF.

This clone was found a few times. The chain uses TRBV6-1 and TRBJ1-2, with D perhaps matching TRBD1 (5 bases). V shed 3 bases and J shed 4 bases, with 15 bases lying between them. Germline V gene data show CDR1 as MNHNS and CDR2 as SASEGT. This CDR3 has 15 residues. CDR3 DNA: TGTGCCAGCAGTGATTTGAGGGGCTGGATCTATGGCTACACCTTC. Its translation: CASSDLRGWIYGYTF.

V gene TRBV4-3 combines with J gene TRBJ2-6; TRBD2 agrees at 12 bases. CDR3 size: 19 residues. The germline V gene encodes CDR1 LGHNA and CDR2 YSLEER. The J segment lost 1 base and the V segment lost 1 base, leaving 5 bases of the junction unmatched. CDR3: CASSQAWLAGGSGANVLTF. The CDR3 bases are TGCGCCAGCAGCCAAGCTTGGCTAGCGGGAGGGTCTGGGGCCAACGTCCTGACTTTC.

The chain employs TRBV19 and TRBJ1-5; a weak D match, TRBD1 (6 bases). Germline loops: CDR1 LNHDA, CDR2 SQIVND (reference sequence). Trimming left V 11 bases short and J 4 bases short, with 15 bases between. The CDR3 runs 13 residues. CDR3 sequence reads: CAARGHRNQPQHF. CDR3 bases: TGTGCCGCCAGGGGTCACAGGAATCAGCCCCAGCATTTT.

This clone was counted between two and nine times. V and J are TRBV7-2 and TRBJ2-1; tentative D call: TRBD2 (5 bases). V was shortened by 5 bases and J by 10 bases, with 12 bases between the two germline ends. The germline V gene encodes CDR1 SGHTA and CDR2 FQGNSA. The CDR3 spans 12 residues. The CDR3 nucleotides are TGTGCCAGCAGCACCCTAGCCGGGGAGCAGTTCTTC. This encodes CASSTLAGEQFF. Looking up the rest from reference TRBV7-2 and TRBJ2-1 gives the full variable domain: GAGVSQSPSNKVTEKGKDVELRCDPISGHTALYWYRQSLGQGLEFLIYFQGNSAPDKSGLPSDRFSAERTGGSVSTLTIQRTQQEDSAVYLCASSTLAGEQFFGPGTRLTVL.

This clone was seen more than once but under ten times. J is TRBJ2-1 and V is TRBV27; 11 nucleotides line up with TRBD2. V shed 4 bases and J 12 bases; nucleotides not matched to a gene: 8. The length of the CDR3 is 14 residues. The germline V gene has CDR1 MNHEY and CDR2 SMNVEV (reference sequence). CDR3 amino acids: CASSYSGRASSQFF. The CDR3 DNA is TGTGCCAGCAGTTATAGCGGGAGGGCTTCATCGCAGTTCTTC.

The V gene is TRBV18, the J gene TRBJ1-1; 7 bases match TRBD1. The germline V gene encodes CDR1 KGHSH and CDR2 LQKENI. V dropped 4 bases and J dropped 4; count of bases not matched to a gene: 3. The CDR3 consists of 13 residues. Here the CDR3 DNA reads TGTGCCAGCTCACAGGGGGCTGGCACTGAAGCTTTCTTT. Translation: CASSQGAGTEAFF.

Only a few counts were recorded for this clone. The rearrangement joins TRBV15 to TRBJ2-5, with D perhaps matching TRBD1 (6 bases). Looked up from germline, CDR1 is LNHNV and CDR2 is YYDKDF (reference sequence). CDR3 size: 14 residues. V shed 3 bases and J shed 4 bases, with 12 bases lying between them. CDR3 sequence: CATSRGVGAETQYF. As DNA, the CDR3 is TGTGCCACCAGCAGGGGTGTGGGGGCAGAGACCCAGTACTTC. The whole variable domain, filled in from reference TRBV15 and TRBJ2-5, reads DAMVIQNPRYQVTQFGKPVTLSCSQTLNHNVMYWYQQKSSQAPKLLFHYYDKDFNNEADTPDNFQSRRPNTSFCFLDIRSPGLGDTAMYLCATSRGVGAETQYFGPGTRLLVL.

The chain has TRBV7-3 and TRBJ1-2; 7 nucleotides align to TRBD1. V was clipped by 5 bases and J by 2 bases; unmatched bases: 8. Germline V CDR1 and CDR2: SGHTA, FQGTGA. The CDR3 is 15 amino acids. The CDR3 DNA sequence: TGTGCCAGCAGCCGAGTTAGACAGGGCAACTATGGCTACACCTTC. Its translation is CASSRVRQGNYGYTF.

Concerning this clone: It is likely a read error, because the conserved phenylalanine at the end of the CDR3 is missing. No DNA is shown, since the ends of the CDR3 on it are uncertain; the CDR3 is the one TCRdb lists. V and J are TRBV2 and TRBJ2-7. The CDR3 is 14 residues long, ends included. Germline V gene data show CDR1 as SNHLY and CDR2 as FYNNEI. CDR3 protein: CASSAAGPAGYIRI.